The next 23 T cell receptor beta chains were all read from a single sample in a study of T cells after yellow fever vaccination. Each CDR3 protein is one row after TCRdb ran MiXCR on the 5' RACE reads. The sample lists tens of thousands of distinct CDR3 sequences; under 7% were seen once. The sequences come from PBMCs, either bulk or a sorted T-cell subset (CD4+, CD8+, memory, or dextramer-sorted; not recorded which), collected 15 days after the yellow fever booster vaccination. These receptors all stem from a man under 40 who received the YFV17D yellow fever vaccine.

This clonotype was found many times. V is TRBV5-1 and J is TRBJ2-1, with D possibly being TRBD2 (5 bases). This CDR3 is built from 15 residues. Deletions cut 4 bases from V and 0 bases from J, with 11 bases between. The germline V gene has CDR1 SGHRS and CDR2 YFSETQ. The CDR3 DNA reads as TGCGCCAGCAGCCAACAAACTAGCTCCTACAATGAGCAGTTCTTC. Translation: CASSQQTSSYNEQFF.

This clonotype was counted ten times or more. The chain is built from TRBV27 and TRBJ1-5; D ambiguous. Germline V gives CDR1 MNHEY, CDR2 SMNVEV (reference sequence). Trimming took off 3 bases at V and 4 bases at J, with 7 bases between the two ends. The CDR3 extends over 13 amino acids. The DNA of the CDR3 is TGTGCCAGCAGTTTGGGTTTTAATCAGCCCCAGCATTTT. Translating gives CASSLGFNQPQHF.

This clonotype came up many times. J is TRBJ2-7 and V is TRBV11-2; D possibly uses TRBD1 or TRBD2 (5 bases each). CDR1 SGHAT and CDR2 FQNNGV come from the germline V gene. Deletions cut 4 bases from V and 3 bases from J, with 13 bases between. CDR3 size: 14 residues. This CDR3 is CASSSLRDLYEQYF. Written as DNA, the CDR3 is TGTGCCAGCAGCTCCCTCCGGGACCTCTACGAGCAGTACTTC.

This clonotype came up many times. V is TRBV20-1 and J is TRBJ2-7, with D perhaps TRBD2 (6 bases). V was cut by 0 bases and J by 7 bases, with 19 bases left in between. The CDR3 runs to 15 residues. Looked up from germline, CDR1 is DFQATT and CDR2 is SNEGSKA (reference sequence). The CDR3, as DNA: TGCAGTGCTAGAGAGCCCGGGAGAGGCTCGGAGGAGCAGTACTTC. Protein sequence: CSAREPGRGSEEQYF.

This clonotype has at least ten counts. This chain uses TRBV19 with TRBJ1-1, with a tentative D call TRBD1 (5 bases). From germline, CDR1 is LNHDA and CDR2 SQIVND (reference sequence). This CDR3 is 14 amino acids long. Trimming removed 6 bases from V and 4 bases from J, with 15 bases in between. The CDR3 protein is CASSSQGSITEAFF. As DNA, the CDR3 is TGTGCCAGTAGCAGCCAGGGCTCTATCACTGAAGCTTTCTTT.

In this sample, this clonotype turned up many times. The genes are TRBV6-1 and TRBJ1-5; 7 bases are a match to TRBD1. The germline V gene has CDR1 MNHNS and CDR2 SASEGT. Trimming took 4 bases from V and 7 from J; bases not matched to a gene: 4. This CDR3 has 13 residues. In nucleotides, the CDR3 is TGTGCCAGCAGTGTAACAGGGGAACAGCCCCAGCATTTT. This translates into CASSVTGEQPQHF.

This clonotype was counted ten times or more. The rearrangement links TRBV20-1 to TRBJ1-1; D is undetermined. The CDR3 spans 15 residues. Between the trimmed V and J ends, which lost 0 bases and 2 bases, there was a span of 13 bases. The germline V gene encodes CDR1 DFQATT and CDR2 SNEGSKA (reference sequence). CDR3 protein: CSARDPGGLNTEAFF. Here the CDR3 DNA reads TGCAGTGCTAGAGACCCCGGAGGGCTCAACACTGAAGCTTTCTTT.

This sequence joins TRBV11-3 and TRBJ1-5; TRBD1 matches at 8 bases. Germline V lookup: CDR1 SGHNT, CDR2 YENEEA. CDR3 length: 17 residues. V shed 4 bases, J shed 2 bases, and the junction held 10 bases outside the gene matches. This chain's CDR3 is CASSSLGQGSGNQPQHF. CDR3 DNA: TGTGCCAGCAGCTCGCTAGGACAGGGATCTGGCAATCAGCCCCAGCATTTT.

This clonotype was recorded at least ten times. J is TRBJ2-1 and V is TRBV7-2, with D unclear. CDR3 size: 15 residues. Trimming shortened V by 1 base and J by 0 bases, and 7 bases separated the two germline ends. CDR1 SGHTA and CDR2 FQGNSA come from the germline V gene. The CDR3 region is CASSLEVGSYNEQFF. Written as DNA, the CDR3 is TGTGCCAGCAGCTTAGAGGTCGGCTCCTACAATGAGCAGTTCTTC.

This clonotype was seen repeatedly, ten times or more. The J gene is TRBJ1-4, the V gene TRBV7-9; D is unclear. The germline gives CDR1 SEHNR, CDR2 FQNEAQ (reference sequence). This CDR3 contains 13 residues. V was trimmed by 7 bases and J by 0 bases, leaving 6 bases between them. The CDR3 protein is CASTLATNEKLFF. The DNA for the CDR3 is TGTGCCAGCACTCTCGCAACTAATGAAAAACTGTTTTTT.

This clonotype was seen many times. The genes are TRBV28 and TRBJ1-2, with a possible D match to TRBD1 (5 bases). CDR1 and CDR2 (germline): MDHEN, SYDVKM. V was shortened by 3 bases and J by 4 bases, with 15 bases between the two germline ends. This CDR3 has 15 residues. The CDR3 spells CASSLSGRNTYGYTF. Written as DNA, the CDR3 is TGTGCCAGCAGTTTGTCGGGACGGAATACCTATGGCTACACCTTC.

This clonotype was detected many times. The CDR3 is CASSQGTGGLTEAFF. The CDR3 region has the DNA TGTGCCAGCAGCCAAGGAACAGGGGGCCTCACTGAAGCTTTCTTT. V gene TRBV3-1 combines with J gene TRBJ1-1, with TRBD1 matching over 9 bases. CDR3 length equals 15 residues. V lost 1 base to trimming and J lost 4 bases; unmatched junction nucleotides: 4. Germline V gene sequence: CDR1 LGHDT, CDR2 YNNKEL (reference sequence).

This clonotype was counted at least ten times. The rearrangement uses TRBV4-2 and TRBJ1-4; 9 nucleotides match TRBD1. Germline CDR1 reads LGHNA; CDR2 reads YNFKEQ. V gave up 1 base and J gave up 7 bases; unmatched junction bases: 4. This CDR3 contains 15 residues. Written as DNA, the CDR3 is TGTGCCAGCAGCCAAGCAACAGGGGGCGGTGAAAAACTGTTTTTT. It yields the protein CASSQATGGGEKLFF.

This clonotype was counted only a few times. J is TRBJ2-7 and V is TRBV5-6, with D possibly matching TRBD1 (5 bases). V lost 0 bases and J lost 6, with 10 bases in between. This CDR3 is built from 13 residues. Germline CDR1 is SGHDT and CDR2 is YYEEEE. The CDR3 protein is CASSLADSLEQYF. In nucleotides, the CDR3 is TGTGCCAGCAGCTTGGCAGACAGCCTCGAGCAGTACTTC.

This clonotype was counted ten times or more. The chain is built from TRBV30 and TRBJ2-7; D not certain. The germline CDR1 and CDR2 sequences are GTSNPN and SVGIG (reference sequence). The CDR3 covers 12 residues. V lost 3 bases and J 7 bases, leaving 13 bases between the germline ends. The CDR3, as DNA: TGTGCCTGGAGCCTCAGATCCAGAGAGCAGTACTTC. It yields the protein CAWSLRSREQYF.

The table lists this clonotype with many counts. One junction end disagrees with the germline gene, perhaps due to a read error. This rearrangement joins TRBV7-2 to TRBJ2-7; 7 nucleotides line up with TRBD1. The germline V gene has CDR1 SGHTA and CDR2 FQGNSA. The CDR3 has 11 residues. The CDR3 DNA reads as TGTGCCAGCAGCTTGAACCGGGACAGAACCTTC. Amino acids: CASSLNRDRTF.

There are many counts of this clonotype. This chain uses TRBV4-2 with TRBJ2-7; TRBD2 aligns across 8 bases. This CDR3 is 16 amino acids long. V lost 0 bases to trimming and J lost 6 bases; unmatched junction nucleotides: 10. Germline assignment: CDR1 LGHNA and CDR2 YNFKEQ. In DNA form, the CDR3 reads TGTGCCAGCAGCCAAGATTACAGCGGGAGCTCCGTCGAGCAGTACTTC. It codes for CASSQDYSGSSVEQYF.

This clonotype was seen many times. The chain is built from TRBV20-1 and TRBJ2-5, with 8 bases that match TRBD2. The CDR3 extends over 14 amino acids. CDR1 DFQATT and CDR2 SNEGSKA come from the germline V gene (reference sequence). J gave up 5 bases and V 3 bases, and 8 bases lay outside the gene matches. In DNA, the CDR3 is TGCAGTGCTAGTATGGGGGCTAGCGGGGAGACCCAGTACTTC. Translating gives CSASMGASGETQYF.

In its sample, this clonotype was seen many times. The V gene is TRBV6-5, the J gene TRBJ2-7; 13 nucleotides line up with TRBD2. This CDR3 has 18 amino acids. CDR1 is MNHEY and CDR2 is SVGAGI in the germline V gene. The J segment lost 3 bases and the V segment lost 0 bases, leaving 8 bases of the junction unmatched. CDR3 region: CASSYSKRTSGSFYEQYF. CDR3 in DNA: TGTGCCAGCAGTTACTCGAAAAGGACTAGCGGGAGTTTCTACGAGCAGTACTTC.

This clonotype was observed at least ten times. The chain recombines TRBV20-1 with TRBJ2-7; tentatively, D is TRBD1 (6 bases). Germline V lookup: CDR1 DFQATT, CDR2 SNEGSKA (reference sequence). The CDR3 is made up of 16 amino acids. With 2 bases removed from V and 3 bases from J, the gap between germline ends came to 20 bases. CDR3 bases: TGCAGTGCTAGATTGGTGGGACAAATCTTCAACTACGAGCAGTACTTC. This gives the protein CSARLVGQIFNYEQYF.

The chain links TRBV5-4 to TRBJ2-7, with TRBD1 as a possible D gene (6 bases). This CDR3 is built from 15 residues. Trimming shortened V by 3 bases and J by 4 bases, and 17 bases separated the two germline ends. Germline V gives CDR1 SGHNT, CDR2 YYREEE (reference sequence). The CDR3 loop is CASSSTAEQGYEQYF. In DNA, the CDR3 is TGTGCCAGCAGCTCGACCGCGGAGCAGGGGTACGAGCAGTACTTC.

Ten or more counts support this clonotype. The J gene is TRBJ1-4, the V gene TRBV5-8; TRBD1 matches 7 bases. J was trimmed by 7 bases and V by 3 bases; bases with no gene match: 9. The length of the CDR3 is 15 residues. Germline V gene data show CDR1 as SGHTS and CDR2 as YDEGEE. The chain's CDR3 is CASSSSTGRGEKLFF. The CDR3 DNA reads as TGTGCCAGCAGCTCGTCGACAGGGAGGGGTGAAAAACTGTTTTTT.

This clonotype showed up many times. This chain uses TRBV2 with TRBJ1-2; D gene ambiguous. Trimming removed 3 bases from V and 5 bases from J, with 7 bases in between. CDR3 length: 12 residues. Germline CDR1 is SNHLY and CDR2 is FYNNEI. The DNA for the CDR3 is TGTGCCAGCAGTGATTGGAGTTATGGCTACACCTTC. As protein: CASSDWSYGYTF.